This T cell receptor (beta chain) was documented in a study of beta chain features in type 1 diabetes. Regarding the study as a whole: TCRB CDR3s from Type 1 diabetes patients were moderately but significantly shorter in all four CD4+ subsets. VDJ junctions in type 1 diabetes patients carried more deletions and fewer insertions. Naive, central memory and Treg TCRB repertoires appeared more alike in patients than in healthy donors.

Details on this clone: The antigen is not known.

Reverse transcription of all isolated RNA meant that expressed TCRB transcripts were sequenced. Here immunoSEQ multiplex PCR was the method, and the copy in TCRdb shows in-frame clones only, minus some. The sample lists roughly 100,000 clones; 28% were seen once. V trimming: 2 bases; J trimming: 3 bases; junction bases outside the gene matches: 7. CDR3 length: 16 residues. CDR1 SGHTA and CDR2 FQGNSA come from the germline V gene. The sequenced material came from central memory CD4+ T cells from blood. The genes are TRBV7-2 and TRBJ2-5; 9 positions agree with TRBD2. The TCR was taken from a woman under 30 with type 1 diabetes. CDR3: CASSLRIAGEKETQYF. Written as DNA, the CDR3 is TGTGCCAGCAGCTTAAGGATAGCGGGAGAGAAAGAGACCCAGTACTTC. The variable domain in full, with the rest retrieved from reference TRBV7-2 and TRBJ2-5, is GAGVSQSPSNKVTEKGKDVELRCDPISGHTALYWYRQSLGQGLEFLIYFQGNSAPDKSGLPSDRFSAERTGGSVSTLTIQRTQQEDSAVYLCASSLRIAGEKETQYFGPGTRLLVL.